These T cell receptor beta chains were read from a single sample in a study of persistence of HIV-infected CD4 T cells. Profiling relied on immunoSEQ multiplex PCR, and the TCRdb table lists in-frame clones only, not all of them. The data hold 50,000 or so clones, with about 80% observed a single time. The antigens of these receptors remain unknown. Source: CD4+ T cells sorted from PBMCs after approximately 19-hour stimulation, taken from a patient who received antiretroviral therapy. These TCRs come from an adult man with HIV who was CMV-seropositive. Both conserved end residues are part of each CDR3. A D gene is named only where the DNA matches it firmly. The size entry is marked missing in some rows and otherwise reads once, few, many or a size class.

j_call d_call v_call clone_size cdr3_aa cdr3_nt
TRBJ1-2 TRBD1 TRBV5-6 . CASSPFGQGLANYGYTF TGTGCCAGCAGCCCCTTTGGACAGGGCCTAGCTAACTATGGCTACACCTTC
TRBJ1-1 . TRBV2 few CASRTWGEAFF TGTGCCAGCAGGACTTGGGGTGAAGCTTTCTTT
TRBJ1-6 . TRBV9 . CASSVEMGRNSPLHF TGTGCCAGCAGCGTTGAGATGGGGAGAAATTCACCCCTCCACTTT
TRBJ2-1 TRBD2 TRBV5-6 few CASSPLAGGPYNEQFF TGTGCCAGCAGCCCGCTAGCGGGAGGCCCATACAATGAGCAGTTCTTC
TRBJ2-3 TRBD2 TRBV6-4 . CASSETTLAGGLGAPDTQYF TGTGCCAGCAGTGAGACCACTCTAGCGGGAGGCCTCGGCGCCCCAGATACGCAGTATTTT
TRBJ2-1 . TRBV4-2 . CASSQDWSTEQFF TGTGCCAGCAGCCAAGATTGGTCGACAGAGCAGTTCTTC
TRBJ2-7 TRBD1 TRBV5-1 once CASSPGDRTSYEQYF TGCGCCAGCAGCCCTGGGGACAGGACCTCCTACGAGCAGTACTTC
TRBJ2-2 TRBD1 TRBV10-3 . CAIRRDRESGELFF TGTGCCATCAGGAGAGACAGGGAGTCCGGGGAGCTGTTTTTT
TRBJ2-7 . TRBV28 . CASSSGSGYEQYF TGTGCCAGCAGTTCCGGTAGCGGCTACGAGCAGTACTTC
TRBJ2-7 . TRBV6-5 . CASSYSDKPYEQYF TGTGCCAGCAGTTACTCGGACAAGCCCTACGAGCAGTACTTC
TRBJ1-6 . TRBV20-1 . CSASSHLALHF TGCAGTGCTAGTTCCCATCTAGCCCTCCACTTT
TRBJ1-2 TRBD1 TRBV20-1 . CSALDRDGYTF TGCAGTGCCCTGGACAGGGATGGCTACACCTTC
TRBJ2-7 . TRBV7-6 . CASSLARRRPGSEQYF TGTGCCAGCAGCTTAGCGAGGAGGCGTCCAGGGTCCGAGCAGTACTTC
TRBJ1-2 . TRBV7-2 . CASSLDGANYGYTF TGTGCCAGCAGCTTAGACGGTGCTAACTATGGCTACACCTTC
TRBJ1-2 . TRBV6-6 . CASSLTEYGYTF TGTGCCAGCTCCCTTACCGAATATGGCTACACCTTC
TRBJ1-5 . TRBV30 once CAWSPGNQPQHF TGTGCCTGGAGTCCGGGAAATCAGCCCCAGCATTTT
TRBJ2-5 . TRBV19 . CASSIRVNGAQYF TGTGCCAGTAGTATCCGGGTCAACGGTGCCCAGTACTTC
TRBJ1-2 . TRBV12-3/TRBV12-4 . CASSTTVVYGYTF TGTGCCAGCAGCACGACAGTCGTCTATGGCTACACCTTC
TRBJ1-6 . TRBV25-1 once CASSERRTSSNNSPLHF TGTGCCAGCAGTGAGAGACGGACGTCGAGCAATAATTCACCCCTCCACTTT
TRBJ1-2 TRBD1 TRBV12-5 . CASGLGRDRGRGYTF TGTGCTAGTGGTTTGGGCCGGGACAGGGGGCGCGGCTACACCTTC
TRBJ1-1 . TRBV30 few CAWGWATTEAFF TGTGCCTGGGGGTGGGCTACCACTGAAGCTTTCTTT
TRBJ2-7 . TRBV2 . CASRYRVGEQYF TGTGCCAGCAGATACAGGGTCGGCGAGCAGTACTTC
TRBJ1-1 . TRBV24-1 . CATSDLQGVRPWARMNTEAFF TGTGCCACCAGTGATTTACAGGGAGTAAGGCCGTGGGCAAGGATGAACACTGAAGCTTTCTTT
TRBJ1-6 TRBD1 TRBV4-1 . CAAGGEAEGSPLHF TGCGCGGCAGGGGGCGAAGCTGAAGGATCACCCCTCCACTTT
TRBJ2-1 . TRBV6-2/TRBV6-3 . CASSYSRGRVKDNEQFF TGTGCCAGCAGTTACTCCCGGGGGCGGGTAAAGGACAATGAGCAGTTCTTC
TRBJ2-3 . TRBV7-2 . CASSLGGRGTDTQYF TGTGCCAGCAGCTTAGGGGGAAGGGGCACAGATACGCAGTATTTT
TRBJ1-2 . TRBV28 once CASIQGDPYGYTF TGTGCCAGCATACAAGGGGATCCCTATGGCTACACCTTC
TRBJ1-5 . TRBV6-5 . CASSLVTAGQPQHF TGTGCCAGCAGTTTGGTGACAGCGGGTCAGCCCCAGCATTTT
TRBJ1-5 . TRBV2 . CASSEAEGIYQPQHF TGTGCCAGCAGTGAAGCGGAAGGGATTTATCAGCCCCAGCATTTT
TRBJ1-1 . TRBV2 . CASSEAEQGYSKWFF TGTGCCAGCAGTGAAGCAGAGCAGGGATATTCCAAATGGTTCTTT
TRBJ2-1 TRBD2 TRBV29-1 . CSVEWGSGRAYNEQFF TGCAGCGTTGAATGGGGTAGCGGGAGGGCCTACAATGAGCAGTTCTTC
TRBJ2-1 TRBD1 TRBV10-3 . CAISERQGARQFF TGTGCCATCAGTGAGCGGCAGGGGGCCAGGCAGTTCTTC
TRBJ2-3 TRBD1 TRBV30 . CAWRVQGASDTQYF TGTGCCTGGAGGGTACAGGGGGCGTCAGATACGCAGTATTTT
TRBJ1-2 TRBD1 TRBV29-1 . CSAQTGAGYTF TGCAGCGCCCAGACAGGGGCGGGCTACACCTTC
TRBJ2-5 . TRBV5-1 . CASSLDRRETQYF TGCGCCAGCAGCTTGGATAGGCGTGAGACCCAGTACTTC
TRBJ2-2 . TRBV5-1 . CASSFINTGELFF TGCGCCAGCAGCTTCATAAACACCGGGGAGCTGTTTTTT
TRBJ1-1 . TRBV7-9 few CASSLGLGGNTEAFF TGTGCCAGCAGCTTAGGACTAGGAGGGAACACTGAAGCTTTCTTT
TRBJ1-1 . TRBV3-1/TRBV3-2 . CASSPSRVSNTEAFF TGTGCCAGCAGCCCGTCACGGGTCTCGAACACTGAAGCTTTCTTT
TRBJ1-2 . TRBV19 . CASSIGTSGADGYTF TGTGCCAGTAGTATTGGGACGTCGGGCGCGGATGGCTACACCTTC
TRBJ1-2 . TRBV29-1 few CSVGTARGDGYTF TGCAGCGTTGGGACAGCCCGCGGGGATGGCTACACCTTC
TRBJ2-2 . TRBV7-2 . CASSLFWPANTGELFF TGTGCCAGCAGCTTATTTTGGCCCGCGAACACCGGGGAGCTGTTTTTT
TRBJ1-1 . TRBV5-4 . CASSLVAGEAFF TGTGCCAGCAGCTTGGTGGCAGGGGAAGCTTTCTTT
TRBJ2-1 . TRBV28 few CASSQGQGDAFF TGTGCCAGCAGCCAGGGACAAGGTGACGCGTTCTTC
TRBJ1-3 . TRBV5-1 medium-sized CASSLDGGSGNTIYF TGCGCCAGCAGCTTGGACGGCGGCTCTGGAAACACCATATATTTT
TRBJ1-4 . TRBV5-1 . CASSLDVRALNEKLFF TGCGCCAGCAGCTTGGATGTTCGGGCCCTTAATGAAAAACTGTTTTTT
TRBJ1-1 . TRBV6-6 . CASRIAGAGEAFF TGTGCCAGCAGGATCGCAGGGGCCGGTGAAGCTTTCTTT